The 19 T cell receptor beta chains reported below all come from one sample, sequenced in a study of identical twins. MiXCR, applied by TCRdb to the 5' RACE reads, yields one record per CDR3 protein. This table holds fewer than 350,000 distinct CDR3 sequences, approximately 8% found once. These same data were also listed under a study on yellow fever vaccine responses in identical twins.

Sequenced input: memory (CD45RO+) T cells sorted from blood. The receptor set was obtained from a woman younger than 35 in good health.

This clonotype was picked up many times. This chain links TRBV4-1 with TRBJ1-4; tentative D call: TRBD1 (5 bases). V was pared by 2 bases and J by 8 bases, with 15 bases between. The CDR3 is 15 residues long. Per the germline V gene, CDR1 is MGHRA and CDR2 is YSYEKL. CDR3 DNA sequence: TGCGCCAGCAGCCAACAAGAAAGGAGGGACGAAAAACTGTTTTTT. As protein: CASSQQERRDEKLFF.

This clonotype was detected many times. V is TRBV20-1 and J is TRBJ1-4; D unresolved. Trimming stripped 6 bases from V and 8 bases from J, with 16 bases between. The germline gives CDR1 DFQATT, CDR2 SNEGSKA (reference sequence). This CDR3 has 13 amino acids. The CDR3 is CSAYIQNGEKLFF. The DNA for the CDR3 is TGCAGTGCCTATATCCAAAACGGGGAAAAACTGTTTTTT.

This sequence joins TRBV6-1 and TRBJ2-1; 7 positions agree with TRBD2. Trimming took 8 bases from V and 7 from J; bases not matched to a gene: 11. Germline V gives CDR1 MNHNS, CDR2 SASEGT. CDR3 length: 14 residues. CDR3 protein: CASSVGGPWNEQFF. CDR3 sequence (DNA): TGTGCCAGCTCAGTGGGAGGGCCTTGGAATGAGCAGTTCTTC.

The rearrangement uses TRBV6-7 and TRBJ2-4, with no clear D. TRBV6-7 is an open reading frame whose function is uncertain. This CDR3 contains 16 residues. V lost 2 bases and J lost 0, with 11 bases in between. CDR3 residues: CASSYTTHRAKNIQYF. The CDR3 coding sequence is TGTGCCAGCAGTTACACAACCCATCGAGCCAAAAACATTCAGTACTTC.

The chain carries TRBV10-1 and TRBJ1-5; D unclear. Germline V gene sequence: CDR1 WNHNN, CDR2 SYGVQD (reference sequence). V gave up 5 bases and J gave up 4 bases, with 9 bases separating them. There are 13 residues in the CDR3. This CDR3 is CASSSDLNQPQHF. CDR3 coding DNA: TGCGCCAGCAGTTCGGACCTAAATCAGCCCCAGCATTTT.

The chain uses TRBV15 and TRBJ2-6; no reliable D call. The V and J ends lost 5 bases and 3 bases respectively, with 11 bases between them. The CDR3 runs to 15 residues. Germline V gene lookup returns CDR1 LNHNV and CDR2 YYDKDF (reference sequence). The CDR3 here is CATSLRLGGANVLTF. The CDR3 nucleotides read TGTGCCACCAGCCTTAGGCTTGGTGGGGCCAACGTCCTGACTTTC.

Many counts were recorded for this clonotype. This rearrangement joins TRBV7-8 to TRBJ2-5; 7 bases are a match to TRBD2. Losses at the gene ends were 5 bases for V and 2 bases for J; bases not matched to a gene: 11. The germline gives CDR1 SGHVS, CDR2 FQNEAQ. The CDR3 sequence is 16 residues long. The CDR3 nucleotides read TGTGCCAGCAGCCTAGGTCCCGCGGGAGTACAAGAGACCCAGTACTTC. This codes for CASSLGPAGVQETQYF.

In its sample, this clonotype was seen a few times. The chain employs TRBV5-1 and TRBJ2-1; D is ambiguous. Germline V gives CDR1 SGHRS, CDR2 YFSETQ. There are 13 residues in the CDR3. V lost 5 bases and J lost 9, with 15 bases in between. CDR3 loop: CASSRPTDGEQFF. CDR3 nucleotide sequence: TGCGCCAGCAGTAGGCCGACTGACGGTGAGCAGTTCTTC. Filled out from reference TRBV5-1 and TRBJ2-1, the complete variable domain reads KAGVTQTPRYLIKTRGQQVTLSCSPISGHRSVSWYQQTPGQGLQFLFEYFSETQRNKGNFPGRFSGRQFSNSRSEMNVSTLELGDSALYLCASSRPTDGEQFFGPGTRLTVL.

The V and J genes are TRBV14 and TRBJ2-3, with a weak D call TRBD1 (6 bases). Germline V gene data show CDR1 as SGHDN and CDR2 as FVKESK. The CDR3 extends over 15 amino acids. V lost 4 bases and J 2 bases, leaving 13 bases between the germline ends. The CDR3 spells CASSRNRVDTDTQYF. DNA for the CDR3: TGTGCCAGCAGCCGGAACAGGGTGGACACAGATACGCAGTATTTT.

The chain carries TRBV7-9 and TRBJ1-5; D uncertain. Trimming left V 5 bases short and J 1 base short, with 12 bases between. In germline, CDR1 is SEHNR, CDR2 FQNEAQ (reference sequence). The CDR3 loop spans 15 amino acids. CDR3 DNA sequence: TGTGCCAGCAGCCCGCCGGGCCTGAGCAATCAGCCCCAGCATTTT. Amino acids: CASSPPGLSNQPQHF.

In its sample, this clonotype was seen many times. The CDR3 bases are TGTGCCAGCAGCTTCCGGACAGGGCCGGAGACCCAGTACTTC. It codes for CASSFRTGPETQYF. The chain employs TRBV7-8 and TRBJ2-5, with 8 bases fitting TRBD1. In germline, CDR1 is SGHVS, CDR2 FQNEAQ. This CDR3 has 14 residues. The V gene end was trimmed by 3 bases and the J gene end by 5 bases; junction bases not matched to a gene: 5. Using reference TRBV7-8 and TRBJ2-5 for the parts outside the CDR3, the full variable domain is GAGVSQSPRYKVAKRGQDVALRCDPISGHVSLFWYQQALGQGPEFLTYFQNEAQLDKSGLPSDRFFAERPEGSVSTLKIQRTQQEDSAVYLCASSFRTGPETQYFGPGTRLLVL.

The rearrangement links TRBV12-3 or TRBV12-4 to TRBJ2-5, with 9 bases lining up with TRBD2. This CDR3 contains 15 residues. V lost 3 bases to trimming and J lost 5 bases; unmatched junction nucleotides: 7. The CDR3: CASSFGAGGAETQYF. DNA for the CDR3: TGTGCCAGCAGTTTTGGTGCGGGGGGGGCGGAGACCCAGTACTTC.

CDR3 bases: TGTGCCAGCAGTCCCGGCAGCCTATCCTACGAGCAGTACTTC. Translation: CASSPGSLSYEQYF. The chain has TRBV28 and TRBJ2-7; unclear D gene. Germline V gene data show CDR1 as MDHEN and CDR2 as SYDVKM. The CDR3 loop spans 14 amino acids. The V and J ends lost 5 bases and 1 base respectively, with 12 bases between them.

Remarks on this clonotype: A read error may explain this, as a much larger clone is one base away. J is TRBJ1-1 and V is TRBV7-3; D not resolved. The CDR3 consists of 13 residues. Germline-derived CDR1 and CDR2 are SGHTA and FQGTGA. Trimming left V 2 bases short and J 0 bases short, with 4 bases between. In nucleotides, the CDR3 is TGTGCCAGCAGCTTATCACTGAACACTGAAGCTTTCTTT. It codes for CASSLSLNTEAFF.

This clonotype appeared many times. V is TRBV2 and J is TRBJ2-3; unclear D gene. CDR1 SNHLY and CDR2 FYNNEI come from the germline V gene. There are 13 residues in the CDR3. V lost 4 bases and J 4 bases, leaving 9 bases between the germline ends. CDR3 DNA sequence: TGTGCCAGCAGTGGGGAAATGGCAGATACGCAGTATTTT. Translating it yields CASSGEMADTQYF. The variable domain in full, with the rest retrieved from reference TRBV2 and TRBJ2-3, is EPEVTQTPSHQVTQMGQEVILRCVPISNHLYFYWYRQILGQKVEFLVSFYNNEISEKSEIFDDQFSVERPDGSNFTLKIRSTKLEDSAMYFCASSGEMADTQYFGPGTRLTVL.

Only a few counts were recorded for this clonotype. The genes are TRBV7-2 and TRBJ1-2, with no clear D. Trimming left V 5 bases short and J 5 bases short, with 12 bases between. Germline V CDR1 and CDR2: SGHTA, FQGNSA. The CDR3 runs 13 residues. In DNA, the CDR3 is TGTGCCAGCAGCCCGGTGGGCGGATATGGCTACACCTTC. Encoded protein: CASSPVGGYGYTF.

This clonotype was observed once. A much larger clone sits a single nucleotide away, making a read error possible. The chain carries TRBV20-1 and TRBJ2-5; D is unclear. Germline assignment: CDR1 DFQATT and CDR2 SNEGSKA (reference sequence). This CDR3 is built from 15 residues. CDR3 nucleotide sequence: TGCTGTGCTAGAGATTCCCGGGCCGCCCAAGAGACCCAGTACTTC. Encoded protein: CCARDSRAAQETQYF.

The sample holds a few counts of this clonotype. The rearrangement joins TRBV28 to TRBJ2-7, with 11 bases lining up with TRBD1. Germline V CDR1 and CDR2: MDHEN, SYDVKM. The CDR3 is 15 amino acids. Germline trimming cut 2 bases from V and 3 bases from J; bases unmatched to any gene: 3. This chain's CDR3 is CASSLGTGGRYEQYF. The DNA for the CDR3 is TGTGCCAGCAGTTTAGGGACAGGGGGTCGCTACGAGCAGTACTTC.

This clonotype was recorded a few times. This rearrangement joins TRBV7-7 to TRBJ2-5, with TRBD2 as a possible D gene (6 bases). The germline V gene has CDR1 SSHAT and CDR2 FNYEAQ (reference sequence). V shed 1 base and J shed 4 bases, with 13 bases lying between them. CDR3 length: 15 amino acids. As DNA, the CDR3 is TGTGCCAGCAGCTTAGGGCGGGGAAGGGGAGAGACCCAGTACTTC. This translates into CASSLGRGRGETQYF. Full variable domain (outside the CDR3, taken from reference TRBV7-7 and TRBJ2-5): GAGVSQSPRYKVTKRGQDVTLRCDPISSHATLYWYQQALGQGPEFLTYFNYEAQPDKSGLPSDRFSAERPEGSISTLTIQRTEQRDSAMYRCASSLGRGRGETQYFGPGTRLLVL.